Listed below are T cell receptor beta chains from one sample, sequenced in a study of blood T cell repertoires in COVID-19. Profiled with immunoSEQ multiplex PCR; TCRdb holds only in-frame clones, not every one. The profile shows roughly 42,000 clones, 89% of them singletons. Sequences were obtained from peripheral blood. The receptors were sampled from a human donor in a cohort sampled during active COVID-19. The CDR3 runs from the conserved cysteine through the conserved F or W. A D gene is named only where the DNA matches it firmly. Rows may omit the clone size; those that give it use once, few, many or a size class.

CDR3 protein: CASSQDRGEQYF; CDR3 DNA: TGTGCCAGCAGCCAAGATAGAGGCGAGCAGTACTTC; V gene: TRBV14; J gene: TRBJ2-7; clone size: NA; D gene: NA; CDR3 length: 12
CDR3 protein: CASSLAGTTDTQYF; CDR3 DNA: TGTGCCAGCAGCTTGGCAGGAACCACAGATACGCAGTATTTT; V gene: TRBV5-4; J gene: TRBJ2-3; clone size: NA; D gene: NA; CDR3 length: 14
CDR3 protein: CASSTRTSGNQETQYF; CDR3 DNA: TGCGCCAGCAGCACCCGGACTAGCGGGAACCAAGAGACCCAGTACTTC; V gene: TRBV5-1; J gene: TRBJ2-5; clone size: NA; D gene: TRBD2; CDR3 length: 16
CDR3 protein: CASSLTGYYTF; CDR3 DNA: TGCGCCAGCAGCTTGACAGGGTACTACACCTTC; V gene: TRBV5-1; J gene: TRBJ1-2; clone size: NA; D gene: NA; CDR3 length: 11
CDR3 protein: CASSPDREKLFF; CDR3 DNA: TGTGCCAGCAGCCCTGACAGAGAAAAACTGTTTTTT; V gene: TRBV11-2; J gene: TRBJ1-4; clone size: NA; D gene: NA; CDR3 length: 12
CDR3 protein: CASSPQSSKAGQMNTEAFF; CDR3 DNA: TGTGCCAGCTCACCACAGTCCTCAAAGGCAGGTCAAATGAACACTGAAGCTTTCTTT; V gene: TRBV18; J gene: TRBJ1-1; clone size: NA; D gene: NA; CDR3 length: 19
CDR3 protein: CSVVGQRRHEQYF; CDR3 DNA: TGCAGCGTTGTCGGGCAGCGGCGCCACGAGCAGTACTTC; V gene: TRBV29-1; J gene: TRBJ2-7; clone size: NA; D gene: NA; CDR3 length: 13
CDR3 protein: CASGREGEAFF; CDR3 DNA: TGTGCCAGCGGTAGGGAGGGTGAAGCTTTCTTT; V gene: TRBV11-3; J gene: TRBJ1-1; clone size: NA; D gene: NA; CDR3 length: 11
CDR3 protein: CATDSTGMNTEAFF; CDR3 DNA: TGTGCCACCGACTCGACAGGGATGAACACTGAAGCTTTCTTT; V gene: TRBV19; J gene: TRBJ1-1; clone size: NA; D gene: TRBD1; CDR3 length: 14
CDR3 protein: CASSSVAGGPLEQYF; CDR3 DNA: TGTGCCAGCAGCTCCGTAGCGGGAGGGCCCTTAGAGCAGTACTTC; V gene: TRBV5-4; J gene: TRBJ2-7; clone size: NA; D gene: TRBD2; CDR3 length: 15
CDR3 protein: CASSHPCQRPARPGNTIYF; CDR3 DNA: TGTGCCAGCAGCCATCCTTGTCAGAGGCCGGCCCGACCTGGAAACACCATATATTTT; V gene: TRBV3-1/TRBV3-2; J gene: TRBJ1-3; clone size: NA; D gene: NA; CDR3 length: 19
CDR3 protein: CASSQENMRGAGYGYTF; CDR3 DNA: TGTGCCAGCAGCCAAGAAAATATGCGGGGGGCCGGGTATGGCTACACCTTC; V gene: TRBV4-2; J gene: TRBJ1-2; clone size: few; D gene: NA; CDR3 length: 17
CDR3 protein: CASSESREGNTIYF; CDR3 DNA: TGTGCCAGCAGTGAATCCCGGGAAGGAAACACCATATATTTT; V gene: TRBV2; J gene: TRBJ1-3; clone size: NA; D gene: NA; CDR3 length: 14
CDR3 protein: CSVGEGDRGAFF; CDR3 DNA: TGCAGCGTTGGGGAAGGGGACAGGGGGGCTTTCTTT; V gene: TRBV29-1; J gene: TRBJ1-1; clone size: NA; D gene: TRBD1; CDR3 length: 12
CDR3 protein: CASSPGTYNTEAFF; CDR3 DNA: TGTGCCAGCAGCCCCGGGACATACAACACTGAAGCTTTCTTT; V gene: TRBV6-2/TRBV6-3; J gene: TRBJ1-1; clone size: NA; D gene: NA; CDR3 length: 14
CDR3 protein: CASSYRTGLNSPLHF; CDR3 DNA: TGTGCCAGCAGCTACCGGACAGGTCTGAATTCACCCCTCCACTTT; V gene: TRBV6-6; J gene: TRBJ1-6; clone size: NA; D gene: TRBD1; CDR3 length: 15
CDR3 protein: CASTRDSQGVGGYTF; CDR3 DNA: TGTGCCAGTACGAGGGACTCGCAGGGGGTGGGAGGCTACACCTTC; V gene: TRBV19; J gene: TRBJ1-2; clone size: NA; D gene: TRBD1; CDR3 length: 15
CDR3 protein: CASSQSTDTQYF; CDR3 DNA: TGTGCCAGCAGTCAGAGCACAGATACGCAGTATTTT; V gene: TRBV6-2/TRBV6-3; J gene: TRBJ2-3; clone size: NA; D gene: NA; CDR3 length: 12
CDR3 protein: CASSLGTAPGYGYTF; CDR3 DNA: TGTGCCAGCAGCTTAGGGACAGCCCCTGGCTATGGCTACACCTTC; V gene: TRBV7-9; J gene: TRBJ1-2; clone size: NA; D gene: NA; CDR3 length: 15
CDR3 protein: CASSYQTAAFEKLFF; CDR3 DNA: TGTGCCAGCAGTTATCAGACAGCCGCCTTCGAAAAACTGTTTTTT; V gene: TRBV27; J gene: TRBJ1-4; clone size: NA; D gene: NA; CDR3 length: 15
CDR3 protein: CASSLKGAGQPQHF; CDR3 DNA: TGTGCCAGCAGCTTAAAGGGGGCCGGGCAGCCCCAGCATTTT; V gene: TRBV7-9; J gene: TRBJ1-5; clone size: NA; D gene: TRBD1; CDR3 length: 14
CDR3 protein: CASTGEAFF; CDR3 DNA: TGCGCCAGCACCGGTGAAGCTTTCTTT; V gene: TRBV10-1; J gene: TRBJ1-1; clone size: NA; D gene: NA; CDR3 length: 9
CDR3 protein: CASSIDRGLDTEAFF; CDR3 DNA: TGTGCCAGTAGTATAGACCGGGGTTTGGACACTGAAGCTTTCTTT; V gene: TRBV19; J gene: TRBJ1-1; clone size: NA; D gene: NA; CDR3 length: 15
CDR3 protein: CASTRTGVNTEAFF; CDR3 DNA: TGTGCCAGCACGAGGACAGGGGTGAACACTGAAGCTTTCTTT; V gene: TRBV11-2; J gene: TRBJ1-1; clone size: NA; D gene: TRBD1; CDR3 length: 14
CDR3 protein: CASRSGTSGGVGQYF; CDR3 DNA: TGTGCCAGCAGGAGCGGGACTAGCGGGGGGGTCGGGCAGTACTTC; V gene: TRBV2; J gene: TRBJ2-7; clone size: NA; D gene: TRBD2; CDR3 length: 15
CDR3 protein: CASSIELTGDHGYTF; CDR3 DNA: TGTGCCAGTAGTATAGAACTAACAGGGGACCATGGCTACACCTTC; V gene: TRBV19; J gene: TRBJ1-2; clone size: NA; D gene: TRBD1; CDR3 length: 15
CDR3 protein: CASCSFHSGGSLLNQPQHF; CDR3 DNA: TGTGCCAGCTGTTCCTTTCACTCCGGGGGGTCCTTATTAAATCAGCCCCAGCATTTT; V gene: TRBV27; J gene: TRBJ1-5; clone size: NA; D gene: NA; CDR3 length: 19
CDR3 protein: CASSEAPLAGYRNEQFF; CDR3 DNA: TGTGCCAGCAGTGAAGCGCCCCTGGCAGGGTATCGGAATGAGCAGTTCTTC; V gene: TRBV2; J gene: TRBJ2-1; clone size: NA; D gene: NA; CDR3 length: 17
CDR3 protein: CAGPPGNEQFF; CDR3 DNA: TGTGCCGGACCCCCAGGGAATGAGCAGTTCTTC; V gene: TRBV6-5; J gene: TRBJ2-1; clone size: NA; D gene: NA; CDR3 length: 11
CDR3 protein: CASSLLGGITNEKLFF; CDR3 DNA: TGTGCCAGCAGCTTGTTGGGAGGGATAACTAATGAAAAACTGTTTTTT; V gene: TRBV11-2; J gene: TRBJ1-4; clone size: NA; D gene: NA; CDR3 length: 16
CDR3 protein: CASSLRETNEKLFF; CDR3 DNA: TGTGCCAGCAGCTTACGGGAAACTAATGAAAAACTGTTTTTT; V gene: TRBV5-5; J gene: TRBJ1-4; clone size: NA; D gene: NA; CDR3 length: 14
CDR3 protein: CASSVDGGNYNEQFF; CDR3 DNA: TGTGCCAGCAGCGTAGACGGGGGGAACTACAATGAGCAGTTCTTC; V gene: TRBV9; J gene: TRBJ2-1; clone size: once; D gene: TRBD2; CDR3 length: 15
CDR3 protein: CASSLGLAGGNGHEQFF; CDR3 DNA: TGCGCCAGCAGCTTGGGGCTAGCGGGAGGGAACGGTCATGAGCAGTTCTTC; V gene: TRBV5-1; J gene: TRBJ2-1; clone size: NA; D gene: TRBD2; CDR3 length: 17
CDR3 protein: CASSSLTGDTGELFF; CDR3 DNA: TGTGCCAGCAGCTCTCTGACAGGGGACACCGGGGAGCTGTTTTTT; V gene: TRBV5-8; J gene: TRBJ2-2; clone size: NA; D gene: TRBD1; CDR3 length: 15
CDR3 protein: CSARTGGEQYF; CDR3 DNA: TGCAGTGCAAGGACAGGGGGTGAGCAGTACTTC; V gene: TRBV20-1; J gene: TRBJ2-7; clone size: NA; D gene: TRBD1; CDR3 length: 11
CDR3 protein: CASIGTGRGNTIYF; CDR3 DNA: TGTGCCAGCATCGGGACAGGGAGGGGAAACACCATATATTTT; V gene: TRBV19; J gene: TRBJ1-3; clone size: NA; D gene: TRBD1; CDR3 length: 14
CDR3 protein: CASSPTSGSRNEQFF; CDR3 DNA: TGTGCCAGCTCACCGACTAGCGGGAGTAGGAATGAGCAGTTCTTC; V gene: TRBV18; J gene: TRBJ2-1; clone size: NA; D gene: TRBD2; CDR3 length: 15
CDR3 protein: CASSTSGGPYEQYF; CDR3 DNA: TGTGCCAGCAGCACTAGCGGGGGGCCCTACGAGCAGTACTTC; V gene: TRBV7-2; J gene: TRBJ2-7; clone size: NA; D gene: TRBD2; CDR3 length: 14
CDR3 protein: CATSGRSGHSNQPQHF; CDR3 DNA: TGTGCCACCAGCGGTCGTTCAGGGCATAGCAATCAGCCCCAGCATTTT; V gene: TRBV15; J gene: TRBJ1-5; clone size: NA; D gene: NA; CDR3 length: 16
CDR3 protein: CASSLRLAYEQYF; CDR3 DNA: TGTGCCAGCAGCCTGCGACTAGCTTACGAGCAGTACTTC; V gene: TRBV7-8; J gene: TRBJ2-7; clone size: NA; D gene: TRBD2; CDR3 length: 13